This T cell receptor beta chain was identified in a study of PD-1 blockade in classical Hodgkin lymphoma. Regarding the study as a whole: Exclusion applied to patients who initiated nivolumab less than 1 year following ASCT. A significant rise in TCR diversity was seen by C4D1 for CD4+ cells but not for CD8+ cells.

The CDR3 totals 14 residues. Germline CDR1 SSHAT, CDR2 FNYEAQ (reference sequence). This clone has only a few counts. What it binds is not known. One end of the junction is discordant with germline, which a read error may explain. In every patient, relapse followed autologous stem cell transplantation, while exposure to brentuximab vedotin differed. Magnetic negative selection was used to purify CD4+ T cells from thawed PBMCs. The method was immunoSEQ multiplex PCR; TCRdb's version includes in-frame clones alone and lacks a portion of them. The table has 4,000 to 5,000 clones, about 90% seen once. The gene calls are TRBV7-7 and TRBJ2-5; a possible D gene is TRBD2 (5 bases). This TCR was recovered from a human donor with classical Hodgkin lymphoma. The starting material was CD4+ T cells from blood, obtained at baseline. CDR3 residues: CASSSDFSAETQYF. As DNA, the CDR3 is TGTGCTAGCAGCTCAGACTTTAGCGCGGAGACCCAGTACTTC.